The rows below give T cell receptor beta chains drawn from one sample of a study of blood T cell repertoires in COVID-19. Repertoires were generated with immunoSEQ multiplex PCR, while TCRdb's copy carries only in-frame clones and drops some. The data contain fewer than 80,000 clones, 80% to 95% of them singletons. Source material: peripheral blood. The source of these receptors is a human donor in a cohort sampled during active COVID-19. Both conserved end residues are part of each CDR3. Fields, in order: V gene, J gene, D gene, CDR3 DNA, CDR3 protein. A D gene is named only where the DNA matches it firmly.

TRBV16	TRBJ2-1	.	TGTGCCAGCAGCCGGCTGGCGGCGGCTCCCCTCTACAATGAGCAGTTCTTC	CASSRLAAAPLYNEQFF
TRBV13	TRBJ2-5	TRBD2	TGTGCCAGCAGCCTCCGCCGACTAGCGGGGGGGGAAGAGACCCAGTACTTC	CASSLRRLAGGEETQYF
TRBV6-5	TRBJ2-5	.	TGTGCCAGCAGTTGGGCGACCACCCAGTACTTC	CASSWATTQYF
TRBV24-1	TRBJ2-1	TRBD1	TGTGCCACCAGTGATTTGACGGGGACAGGGGGCGATGAGCAGTTCTTC	CATSDLTGTGGDEQFF
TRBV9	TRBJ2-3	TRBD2	TGTGCCAGCAGCACCCGGACTAGCGGGTATAACACAGATACGCAGTATTTT	CASSTRTSGYNTDTQYF
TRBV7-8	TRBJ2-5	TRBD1	TGTGCCAGCAGCTTAGTGACAGGGCAGGTTGTAGAGACCCAGTACTTC	CASSLVTGQVVETQYF
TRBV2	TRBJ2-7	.	TGTGCCAGCAGTGAAGAGAGGTACGAGCAGTACTTC	CASSEERYEQYF
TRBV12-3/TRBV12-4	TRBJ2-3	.	TGTGCCAGTGACAGGTTAGACACAGATACGCAGTATTTT	CASDRLDTDTQYF
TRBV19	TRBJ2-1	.	TGTGCCAGTAGTATAGGACAGAACAATGAGCAGTTCTTC	CASSIGQNNEQFF
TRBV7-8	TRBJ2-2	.	TGTGCCAGCAGCTTAGTTACCAGGACCGGGGAGCTGTTTTTT	CASSLVTRTGELFF
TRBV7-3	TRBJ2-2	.	TGTGCCAGCAGCTTATCGGGGGAGAACACCGGGGAGCTGTTTTTT	CASSLSGENTGELFF
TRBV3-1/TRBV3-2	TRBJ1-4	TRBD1	TGTGCCACCCGACAGGGGGCGGATGAAAAACTGTTTTTT	CATRQGADEKLFF
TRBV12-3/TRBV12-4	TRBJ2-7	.	TGTGCCAGCAGTTTGGGGGCACCCTACGAGCAGTACTTC	CASSLGAPYEQYF
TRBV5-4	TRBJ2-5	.	TGTGCCAGCATCCCATCAGGCGCCGAGACCCAGTACTTC	CASIPSGAETQYF
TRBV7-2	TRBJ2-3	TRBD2	TGTGCCAGCAGCCTCAACATCTTTAGCGGGGGTAGCACAGATACGCAGTATTTT	CASSLNIFSGGSTDTQYF
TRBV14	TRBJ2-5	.	TGTGCCAGCAGCCTCAGGGCCCCTAGGACCCAGTACTTC	CASSLRAPRTQYF
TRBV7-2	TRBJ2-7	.	TGTGCCAGCAGCCCTACTCGAGAGGTTTATAACGAGCAGTACTTC	CASSPTREVYNEQYF